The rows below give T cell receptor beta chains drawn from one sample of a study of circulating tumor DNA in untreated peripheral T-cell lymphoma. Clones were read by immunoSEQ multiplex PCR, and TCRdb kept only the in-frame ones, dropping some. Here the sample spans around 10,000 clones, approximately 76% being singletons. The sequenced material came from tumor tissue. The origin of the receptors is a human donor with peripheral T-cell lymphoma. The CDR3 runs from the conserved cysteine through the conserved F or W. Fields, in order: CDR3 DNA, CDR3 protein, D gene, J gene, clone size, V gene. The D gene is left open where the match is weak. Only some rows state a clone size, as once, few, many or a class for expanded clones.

CDR3nt: TGCGCCAGCAGCTCCGGCGGGACAGGGCTTCAAGAGACCCAGTACTTC
CDR3aa: CASSSGGTGLQETQYF
d_gene: TRBD1
j_gene: TRBJ2-5
abundance: NA
v_gene: TRBV5-1

CDR3nt: TGCGCCAGCAGCTTGCGCCCAGGGGGCTCCTCCTACGAGCAGTACTTC
CDR3aa: CASSLRPGGSSYEQYF
d_gene: TRBD1
j_gene: TRBJ2-7
abundance: NA
v_gene: TRBV5-1

CDR3nt: TGTGCCAGCTCACCTCAGAAAGATGAAAAACTGTTTTTT
CDR3aa: CASSPQKDEKLFF
d_gene: NA
j_gene: TRBJ1-4
abundance: NA
v_gene: TRBV18

CDR3nt: TGTGCCAGCAGCTTAGGGACAGGGATCTACGAGCAGTACTTC
CDR3aa: CASSLGTGIYEQYF
d_gene: TRBD1
j_gene: TRBJ2-7
abundance: NA
v_gene: TRBV11-1

CDR3nt: TGCGCCAGCAGCTTGGGTGGGACGTCAGACCAAGAGACCCAGTACTTC
CDR3aa: CASSLGGTSDQETQYF
d_gene: NA
j_gene: TRBJ2-5
abundance: NA
v_gene: TRBV5-1

CDR3nt: TGCGCCAGCAGCTCAGGACTAGCGGGGGTCCAAGAGACCCAGTACTTC
CDR3aa: CASSSGLAGVQETQYF
d_gene: TRBD2
j_gene: TRBJ2-5
abundance: NA
v_gene: TRBV5-1

CDR3nt: TGCGCCAGCAGCTTATTGAGGGCCGTCAACACTGAAGCTTTCTTT
CDR3aa: CASSLLRAVNTEAFF
d_gene: NA
j_gene: TRBJ1-1
abundance: NA
v_gene: TRBV5-1

CDR3nt: TGCGCCAGCAGCCGCCCGTCAGGGGGCGCGACTGAAGCTTTCTTT
CDR3aa: CASSRPSGGATEAFF
d_gene: TRBD1
j_gene: TRBJ1-1
abundance: NA
v_gene: TRBV23-1

CDR3nt: TGTGCCAGCAGTTTGAGCGGGGGGGCCCGTCGGGTCACAGATACGCAGTATTTT
CDR3aa: CASSLSGGARRVTDTQYF
d_gene: TRBD2
j_gene: TRBJ2-3
abundance: NA
v_gene: TRBV6-8

CDR3nt: TGTGCCAGCTCCCTTGGAACAAACACCGGGGAGCTGTTTTTT
CDR3aa: CASSLGTNTGELFF
d_gene: NA
j_gene: TRBJ2-2
abundance: NA
v_gene: TRBV7-1

CDR3nt: TGTGCCAGCAGTGCCCCTCGAAGGAACATTGAAGCTTTCTTT
CDR3aa: CASSAPRRNIEAFF
d_gene: NA
j_gene: TRBJ1-1
abundance: NA
v_gene: TRBV28

CDR3nt: TGTGCCTGGAGTGTGGGTGAGAACGAGCAGTACTTC
CDR3aa: CAWSVGENEQYF
d_gene: NA
j_gene: TRBJ2-7
abundance: once
v_gene: TRBV30

CDR3nt: TGTGCAGCCAGAGCTCAGCAGGGGACCGGCTACACCTTC
CDR3aa: CAARAQQGTGYTF
d_gene: NA
j_gene: TRBJ1-2
abundance: few
v_gene: TRBV6-8

CDR3nt: TGTGCCACCACAGGGCCATCTGGGGCCAACGTCCTGACTTTC
CDR3aa: CATTGPSGANVLTF
d_gene: NA
j_gene: TRBJ2-6
abundance: NA
v_gene: TRBV6-8

CDR3nt: TGTGCCAGTAGTGGTTCCGGGACAGGGTCTTGGAATGAGCAGTTCTTC
CDR3aa: CASSGSGTGSWNEQFF
d_gene: TRBD1
j_gene: TRBJ2-1
abundance: NA
v_gene: TRBV19

CDR3nt: TGTGCCAGCAGCTTATTTGACAGGGGTATTGAAGCTTTCTTT
CDR3aa: CASSLFDRGIEAFF
d_gene: TRBD1
j_gene: TRBJ1-1
abundance: NA
v_gene: TRBV11-3

CDR3nt: TGCGCCAGCAGCTTGGCTGCCGCCGGGGAGCTGTTTTTT
CDR3aa: CASSLAAAGELFF
d_gene: NA
j_gene: TRBJ2-2
abundance: NA
v_gene: TRBV23-1